The clone carrying this T cell receptor (beta chain) turned up a few times. Its antigen is not known. Memory CD4+ T cells were sorted as CD4+CD45RO+CD25- cells. Semi-nested PCR with Nested Universal Primer A followed constant-region reverse priming of full-length variable regions. TCRdb passed the 5' RACE reads through MiXCR, listing each CDR3 protein once. The data show some 62,000 distinct CDR3 sequences, around a fifth seen once. Germline CDR1 reads MDHEN; CDR2 reads SYDVKM. The ends were cut back, 3 bases at V and 6 bases at J, with 17 bases in the middle. The CDR3 length is 15 residues. Study-level results: In terms of TCR gene usage, tumor memory CD4+ T cells clustered together with blood and lymph node memory CD4+ cells, as well as with lymph node naive CD4+ cells.

This clonotype originated in a female donor with breast cancer. The material sequenced was memory CD4+ T cells sorted from a lymph node. Subset meaning: memory CD4+ T cells, CD4+CD45RO+CD25-. The chain uses TRBV28 and TRBJ1-1; D uncertain. This CDR3 reads CASSFGRAGSSEAFF. The DNA for the CDR3 is TGTGCCAGCAGTTTTGGGCGGGCGGGTAGCTCTGAAGCTTTCTTT.